Listed here are 2 T cell receptor beta chains from one sample, sequenced in a study of radiotherapy plus CTLA-4 blockade in lung cancer. Repertoires were generated with immunoSEQ multiplex PCR, while TCRdb's copy carries only in-frame clones and drops some. The sample shows around 110,000 clones, about 85% of them seen only once. The starting material was peripheral blood, obtained from a patient treated with radiotherapy plus ipilimumab. The receptors derive from a human donor with non-small cell lung cancer that progressed on radiotherapy plus ipilimumab. Some clones in this sample may be carry-over from other donors' samples.

The genes are TRBV10-3 and TRBJ1-2; 9 bases are a match to TRBD1. Losses at the gene ends were 6 bases for V and 2 bases for J; bases not matched to a gene: 7. Germline V CDR1 and CDR2: ENHRY, SYGVKD. This CDR3 contains 15 residues. CDR3 loop: CAISDRDRANYGYTF. The CDR3 DNA reads as TGTGCCATCAGCGACAGGGACAGGGCAAACTATGGCTACACCTTC.

The rearrangement links TRBV5-4 to TRBJ1-4; D gene unclear. V shed 2 bases and J shed 7 bases, with 9 bases lying between them. CDR3 length: 13 amino acids. Germline CDR1 reads SGHNT; CDR2 reads YYREEE (reference sequence). CDR3 DNA sequence: TGTGCCAGCAGCTTCCAGGACGGTGAAAAACTGTTTTTT. Its translation: CASSFQDGEKLFF.